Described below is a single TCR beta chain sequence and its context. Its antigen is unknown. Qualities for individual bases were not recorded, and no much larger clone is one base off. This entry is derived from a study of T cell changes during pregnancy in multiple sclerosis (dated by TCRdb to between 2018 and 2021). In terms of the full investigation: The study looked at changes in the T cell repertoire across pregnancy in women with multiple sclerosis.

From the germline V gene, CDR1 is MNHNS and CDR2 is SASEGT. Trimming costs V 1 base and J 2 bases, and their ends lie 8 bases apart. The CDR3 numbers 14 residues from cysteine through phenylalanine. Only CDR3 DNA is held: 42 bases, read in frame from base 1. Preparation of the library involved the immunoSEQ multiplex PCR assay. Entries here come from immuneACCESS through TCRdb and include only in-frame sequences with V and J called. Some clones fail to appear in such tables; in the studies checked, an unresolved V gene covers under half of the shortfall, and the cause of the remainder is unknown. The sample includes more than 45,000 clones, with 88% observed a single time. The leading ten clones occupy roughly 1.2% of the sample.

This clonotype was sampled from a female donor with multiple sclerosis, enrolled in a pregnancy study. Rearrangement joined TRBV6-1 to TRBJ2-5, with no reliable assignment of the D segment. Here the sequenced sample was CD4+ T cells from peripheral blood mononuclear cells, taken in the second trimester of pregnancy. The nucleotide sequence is TGTGCCAGCAGTGAAGTGGCAGGACAAGAGACCCAGTACTTC. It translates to CASSEVAGQETQYF.